The rows below give T cell receptor beta chains drawn from one sample of a study of blood T cells in healthy people across ages. Via MiXCR, TCRdb re-called the 5' RACE reads, giving one row per CDR3 protein. Of roughly 1.4 million distinct CDR3 sequences listed, approximately 63% are singletons. Sequencing used blood. The receptors here all came from a man in his late teens or twenties in good health. Both conserved end residues are part of each CDR3. A D gene is named only where the DNA matches it firmly. A row's size may be missing; if present it is once, few, many or a size class.

V	J	D	size	CDR3	DNA
TRBV11-2	TRBJ2-7	-	-	CASSLGPGGSCEQYF	TGTGCCAGCAGCTTAGGCCCCGGGGGCTCCTGCGAGCAGTACTTC
TRBV7-9	TRBJ2-1	-	-	CASSSNREFYNEQFF	TGTGCCAGCAGCTCTAACAGGGAGTTCTACAATGAGCAGTTCTTC
TRBV13	TRBJ2-3	TRBD1	-	CASSLFGTGTDTQYF	TGTGCCAGCAGCTTATTCGGGACAGGCACAGATACGCAGTATTTT
TRBV7-9	TRBJ2-2	-	-	CASIPITGELFF	TGTGCCAGCATCCCAATCACCGGGGAGCTGTTTTTT
TRBV14	TRBJ1-1	-	-	CASSYTSGTEAFF	TGTGCCAGCAGCTACACGTCCGGCACTGAAGCTTTCTTT
TRBV29-1	TRBJ2-5	TRBD1	few	CSVATGGETQYF	TGCAGCGTCGCGACAGGGGGGGAGACCCAGTACTTC
TRBV6-2/TRBV6-3	TRBJ2-2	TRBD1	-	CASSPTGGWGTGELFF	TGTGCCAGCAGTCCAACAGGGGGCTGGGGCACCGGGGAGCTGTTTTTT
TRBV25-1	TRBJ2-3	-	few	CASSVLLSLGADTQYF	TGTGCCAGCAGTGTCCTCCTGAGTCTTGGCGCAGATACGCAGTATTTT
TRBV5-1	TRBJ2-5	-	once	CASRLTGVQETQYF	TGCGCCAGCAGACTGACGGGAGTCCAAGAGACCCAGTACTTC
TRBV7-9	TRBJ2-7	TRBD1	-	CASSSSGGPYEQYF	TGTGCCAGCAGCTCGTCAGGGGGTCCCTACGAGCAGTACTTC
TRBV27	TRBJ1-2	-	few	CASSLLEGGDGYTF	TGTGCCAGCAGTTTATTGGAAGGCGGGGATGGCTACACCTTC
TRBV4-3	TRBJ2-1	-	-	CASSQDLGTQQFF	TGCGCCAGCAGCCAAGATTTGGGGACTCAACAGTTCTTC
TRBV10-2	TRBJ2-7	-	-	CASSETGWAEQYF	TGCGCCAGCAGTGAGACTGGATGGGCCGAGCAGTACTTC
TRBV29-1	TRBJ1-4	-	few	CSVLDSPTNEKLFF	TGCAGCGTGCTTGACAGTCCAACTAATGAAAAACTGTTTTTT
TRBV4-1	TRBJ1-1	-	-	CASSGQDAEAFF	TGCGCCAGCAGCGGTCAGGACGCTGAAGCTTTCTTT
TRBV20-1	TRBJ2-3	TRBD1	-	CSASSRGQVDTQYF	TGCAGTGCTAGTAGCAGGGGGCAAGTAGATACGCAGTATTTT
TRBV20-1	TRBJ2-3	-	once	CSAAPLERVLSTDTQYF	TGCAGTGCTGCCCCCCTCGAGCGGGTCCTCAGCACAGATACGCAGTATTTT
TRBV5-6	TRBJ2-5	TRBD2	-	CASSLGGLAGPVGETQYF	TGTGCCAGCAGCTTGGGAGGACTAGCGGGACCAGTTGGGGAGACCCAGTACTTC
TRBV7-9	TRBJ2-5	-	-	CASVSQRLETQYF	TGTGCCAGCGTATCGCAGAGGCTCGAGACCCAGTACTTC
TRBV6-5	TRBJ1-2	-	once	CASSPGPSRYGYTF	TGTGCCAGCAGTCCAGGCCCTTCACGATATGGCTACACCTTC
TRBV29-1	TRBJ1-1	TRBD1	few	CSVKTGGETFF	TGCAGCGTTAAGACAGGGGGCGAAACTTTCTTT
TRBV29-1	TRBJ2-1	TRBD1	-	CGVEGTGTNNEQFF	TGCGGCGTTGAAGGGACAGGGACAAACAATGAGCAGTTCTTC